This TCR beta chain stems from a study of shared clonotypes between healthy human individuals. The wider study: Used for every donor were three CD4 naive, three CD4 memory, two CD8 naive and one CD8 memory plate. Points from the study as a whole: Clonotypes shared by all four donors outscored non-shared clonotypes in generation probability.

Germline V lookup: CDR1 ENHRY, CDR2 SYGVKD. CDR3 length: 11 amino acids. Trimming removed 11 bases from V and 2 bases from J, with 9 bases in between. Assay: immunoSEQ multiplex PCR; the TCRdb copy retains only in-frame clones and omits some. The repertoire holds 780,000 or so clones, with over 60% as singletons. Only one count was recorded for this clone. Its antigen remains unidentified. The TCR comes from a woman in her twenties or thirties in good health. The sequencing sample was made of memory CD4+ T cells sorted from blood. As to subset: CD45RA-negative fraction. The genes are TRBV10-3 and TRBJ2-5; the D is unclear. CDR3 sequence (DNA): TGTGCCGCCGGTGGTCAAGAGACCCAGTACTTC. Protein sequence: CAAGGQETQYF.